Here is one T cell receptor (beta chain) with its context. The antigen is unknown. Adult Caucasians living in Nashville, Tennessee made up all of the donors. Measured with immunoSEQ multiplex PCR; TCRdb has only the in-frame clones, and not every one. The repertoire holds over a million clones, with about 84% as singletons. This sample was taken from a study of shared clonotypes between healthy human individuals. Regarding the study as a whole: Generation probabilities of non-shared clonotypes were lower (relative to those shared by all four donors). The sharing of around 5% of naive CD4 clonotypes was seen across a few donors.

The sequencing input was memory CD4+ T cells from PBMCs. This sample's subset: CD45RA-negative fraction. The sequence came from a man aged 18 to 30 in good health. Some clones in this sample may be carry-over from other donors' samples.

Written as DNA, the CDR3 is TGTGCCAGCAGCCCCCGAGGAGCGGGAGGGGTTTTTGGCACAGATACGCAGTATTTT. Translation gives CASSPRGAGGVFGTDTQYF. The rearrangement uses TRBV9 and TRBJ2-3, with TRBD2 identical over 10 bases. The V gene end was trimmed by 4 bases and the J gene end by 1 base; junction bases not matched to a gene: 15. This CDR3 comprises 19 residues. Germline V CDR1 and CDR2: SGDLS, YYNGEE.